Detailed here is one T cell receptor (beta chain). Its matching antigen is unknown. Other DNA variants within this sample encode the same CDR3. Germline CDR1 is LNHDA and CDR2 is SQIVND (reference sequence). V shed 6 bases, J shed 1 base, and the junction held 2 bases outside the gene matches. This CDR3 has 14 residues. The sample comes from a study of shared clonotypes between healthy human individuals. Study-wide findings and caveats: Estimated richness values were generally larger in naive subsets than in memory subsets.

Investigators divided CD4+ cells into CD45RA+ naive and CD45RA-negative memory subsets. Generated by immunoSEQ multiplex PCR, the TCRdb table keeps only in-frame clones and is missing some. The sample has 2 million or so clones; approximately 95% are singletons. The gene calls are TRBV19 and TRBJ2-3; 9 positions match TRBD1. What was sequenced was naive CD4+ T cells sorted from blood. Subset of the sample: CD45RA+ positively selected. This clonotype was sampled from a man aged 18 to 29 in good health. CDR3 sequence (DNA): TGTGCCAGTAGGGACAGGGGAGGCACAGATACGCAGTATTTT. It encodes CASRDRGGTDTQYF. The full variable domain, with the rest looked up from reference TRBV19 and TRBJ2-3, is DGGITQSPKYLFRKEGQNVTLSCEQNLNHDAMYWYRQDPGQGLRLIYYSQIVNDFQKGDIAEGYSVSREKKESFPLTVTSAQKNPTAFYLCASRDRGGTDTQYFGPGTRLTVL.